The clone carrying this T cell receptor (beta chain) was observed many times. Germline assignment: CDR1 LNHDA and CDR2 SQIVND (reference sequence). CDR3 size: 13 residues. Trimming shortened V by 3 bases and J by 0 bases, and 5 bases separated the two germline ends. The sample originates from a study of T cells in Graves' hyperthyroidism and ophthalmopathy. RNA transcripts yielded amplified TCR beta CDR3 regions. The TCR CDR3 was amplified in a first-round RT-PCR using the HTBI primer set. TCRdb used MiXCR to reprocess the multiplex PCR reads, holding one entry per CDR3 protein. This table has about 480,000 distinct CDR3 sequences, roughly an eighth appearing once.

Sequences were obtained from blood. This TCR was sampled from a woman aged 18 to 35 with Graves' hyperthyroidism. The rearrangement links TRBV19 to TRBJ1-1, with D unresolved. This CDR3 is CASSIWVNTEAFF. The CDR3 nucleotides read TGTGCCAGTAGTATCTGGGTGAACACTGAAGCTTTCTTT.